Listed here are 8 T cell receptor beta chains from one sample, sequenced in a study of blood T cells in healthy people across ages. Alongside a J-beta primer mix, a sample-barcoded 5' primer served in a second PCR lasting 7 to 11 cycles. TCRdb used MiXCR to reprocess the 5' RACE reads, holding one entry per CDR3 protein. This table holds about 640,000 distinct CDR3 sequences, approximately 30% found once. Sequenced: blood. These receptors were taken from an elderly woman in good health.

This clonotype was seen a few times. It may be a read error: a sequence one base away is much more abundant. The genes are TRBV5-1 and TRBJ2-7, with D maybe TRBD2 (6 bases). The germline gives CDR1 SGHRS, CDR2 YFSETQ. Trimming removed 1 base from V and 7 bases from J, with 18 bases in between. This CDR3 spans 15 amino acids. CDR3 bases: TGCGCCAGCAGCTTGTCGGGGGTCGGAGGGGATGAGCAGTACTTC. Its protein is CASSLSGVGGDEQYF. The entire variable domain, with the rest obtained from reference TRBV5-1 and TRBJ2-7, is as follows: KAGVTQTPRYLIKTRGQQVTLSCSPISGHRSVSWYQQTPGQGLQFLFEYFSETQRNKGNFPGRFSGRQFSNSRSEMNVSTLELGDSALYLCASSLSGVGGDEQYFGPGTRLTVT.

In this sample, this clonotype turned up many times. The chain employs TRBV20-1 and TRBJ1-2; D is undetermined. The V and J ends lost 7 bases and 8 bases respectively, with 5 bases between them. The germline V gene encodes CDR1 DFQATT and CDR2 SNEGSKA (reference sequence). The CDR3 length is 8 residues. The CDR3 DNA sequence: TGCAGTGTATCGGGCTACACCTTC. It codes for CSVSGYTF.

As regards this clonotype: A read error may produce the germline difference seen at one junction end. The CDR3 DNA reads as TGTGCCAGCAGTGAACAAGGATACAATGAGCCGTTCTTC. This translates into CASSEQGYNEPFF. The rearrangement joins TRBV2 to TRBJ2-1; D call uncertain. Germline lookup yields CDR1 SNHLY and CDR2 FYNNEI. The CDR3 runs to 13 residues.

J is TRBJ2-5 and V is TRBV7-2; TRBD1 agrees at 10 bases. The J segment lost 6 bases and the V segment lost 5 bases, leaving 3 bases of the junction unmatched. The CDR3 has 13 amino acids. From germline, CDR1 is SGHTA and CDR2 FQGNSA. CDR3 sequence reads: CASSPDRGKTQYF. The CDR3, as DNA: TGTGCCAGCAGCCCGGACAGGGGGAAGACCCAGTACTTC.

This chain connects TRBV4-3 to TRBJ2-1; 8 nucleotides line up with TRBD2. Trimming at V came to 0 bases and at J to 2 bases, leaving 9 bases not matched to a gene. There are 18 residues in the CDR3. CDR1 and CDR2 from the germline V gene are LGHNA and YSLEER. CDR3 protein: CASSQEGLGGAPYNEQFF. As DNA, the CDR3 is TGCGCCAGCAGCCAAGAGGGACTCGGGGGGGCCCCCTACAATGAGCAGTTCTTC.

Details on this clonotype: With a much larger clone just one base away, this may be a read error. The chain links TRBV7-8 to TRBJ2-1; D uncertain. The CDR3 has 15 amino acids. Germline V lookup: CDR1 SGHVS, CDR2 FQNEAQ. The CDR3 reads CASSPRISSYNERFF. CDR3 DNA sequence: TGTGCCAGCAGCCCCCGCATCAGCTCCTACAATGAGCGGTTCTTC. The complete variable domain, with remaining parts taken from reference TRBV7-8 and TRBJ2-1, reads GAGVSQSPRYKVAKRGQDVALRCDPISGHVSLFWYQQALGQGPEFLTYFQNEAQLDKSGLPSDRFFAERPEGSVSTLKIQRTQQEDSAVYLCASSPRISSYNERFFGPGTRLTVL.

This clonotype has a count of ten or more. A much larger clone differs by one base, so this may be a read error. This rearrangement joins TRBV20-1 to TRBJ2-3, with D possibly being TRBD1 or TRBD2 (5 bases each). The CDR3 loop spans 17 amino acids. Germline V CDR1 and CDR2: DFQATT, SNEGSKA (reference sequence). DNA of the CDR3: TGCAGTGCTGCCCCCGGGACGTTCGCTTCTGGCACAGATCCGCAGTATTTT. Translation gives CSAAPGTFASGTDPQYF.

This clonotype was found many times. The V gene is TRBV7-2, the J gene TRBJ1-2; 7 nucleotides match TRBD1. CDR1 and CDR2 (germline): SGHTA, FQGNSA. There are 14 residues in the CDR3. V lost 3 bases, J lost 6 bases, and 7 bases stayed unmatched. Here the CDR3 reads CASSFRDRRHGYTF. In nucleotides, the CDR3 is TGTGCCAGCAGCTTCCGGGACAGAAGGCATGGCTACACCTTC.